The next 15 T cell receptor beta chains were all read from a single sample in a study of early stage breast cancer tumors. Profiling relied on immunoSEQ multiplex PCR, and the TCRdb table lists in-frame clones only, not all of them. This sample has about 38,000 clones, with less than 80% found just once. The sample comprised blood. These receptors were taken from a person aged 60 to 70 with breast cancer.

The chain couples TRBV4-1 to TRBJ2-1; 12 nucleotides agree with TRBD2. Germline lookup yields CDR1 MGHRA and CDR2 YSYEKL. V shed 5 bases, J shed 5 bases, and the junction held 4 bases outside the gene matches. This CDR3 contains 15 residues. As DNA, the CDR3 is TGCGCCAGCAGCGTCCGACTAGCGGGAGACAATGAGCAGTTCTTC. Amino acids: CASSVRLAGDNEQFF.

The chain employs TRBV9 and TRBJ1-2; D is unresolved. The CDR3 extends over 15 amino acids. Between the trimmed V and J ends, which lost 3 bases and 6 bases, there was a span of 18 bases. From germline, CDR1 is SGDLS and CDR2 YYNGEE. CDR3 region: CASSAGDGVGNGYTF. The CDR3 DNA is TGTGCCAGCAGCGCGGGAGACGGGGTCGGGAATGGCTACACCTTC.

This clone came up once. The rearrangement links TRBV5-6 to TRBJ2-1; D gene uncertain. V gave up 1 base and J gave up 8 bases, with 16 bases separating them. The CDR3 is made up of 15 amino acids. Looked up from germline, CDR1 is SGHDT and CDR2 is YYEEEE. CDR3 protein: CASSLPYPQSHEQFF. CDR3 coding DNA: TGTGCCAGCAGCTTGCCCTATCCACAGTCGCATGAGCAGTTCTTC.

The DNA of the CDR3 is TGTGCCAGCAGCTCCGGTAATAGGGTCTCCTACGAGCAGTACTTC. Protein: CASSSGNRVSYEQYF. The V gene is TRBV27, the J gene TRBJ2-7; no firm D call. Trimming pared 6 bases from V and 0 bases from J, leaving 15 bases between. The CDR3 is 15 residues long. From germline, CDR1 is MNHEY and CDR2 SMNVEV (reference sequence).

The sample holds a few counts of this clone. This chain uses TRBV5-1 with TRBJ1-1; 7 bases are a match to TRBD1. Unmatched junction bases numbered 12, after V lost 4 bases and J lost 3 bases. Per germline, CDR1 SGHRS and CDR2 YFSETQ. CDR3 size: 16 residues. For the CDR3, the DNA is TGCGCCAGCAGCCTCGGGGAGGGGGCGCGGGACACTGAAGCTTTCTTT. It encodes CASSLGEGARDTEAFF.

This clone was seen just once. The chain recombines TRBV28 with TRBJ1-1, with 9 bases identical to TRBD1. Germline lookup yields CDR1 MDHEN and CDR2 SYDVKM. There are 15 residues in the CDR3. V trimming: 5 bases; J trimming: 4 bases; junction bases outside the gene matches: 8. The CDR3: CASSRQTGGITEAFF. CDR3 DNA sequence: TGTGCCAGCAGTCGACAGACAGGGGGGATCACTGAAGCTTTCTTT.

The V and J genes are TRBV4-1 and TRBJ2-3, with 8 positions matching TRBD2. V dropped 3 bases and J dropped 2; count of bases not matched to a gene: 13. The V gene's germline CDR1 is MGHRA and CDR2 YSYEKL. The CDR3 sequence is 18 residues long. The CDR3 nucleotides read TGCGCCAGCAGCCATCCCACGCCCTGGCGGGAGGACACAGATACGCAGTATTTT. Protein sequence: CASSHPTPWREDTDTQYF.

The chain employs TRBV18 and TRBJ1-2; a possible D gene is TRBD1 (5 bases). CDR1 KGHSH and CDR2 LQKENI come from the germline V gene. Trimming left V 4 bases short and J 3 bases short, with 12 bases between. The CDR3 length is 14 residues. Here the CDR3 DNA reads TGTGCCAGCTCACAATCCGGGACGGACTATGGCTACACCTTC. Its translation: CASSQSGTDYGYTF.

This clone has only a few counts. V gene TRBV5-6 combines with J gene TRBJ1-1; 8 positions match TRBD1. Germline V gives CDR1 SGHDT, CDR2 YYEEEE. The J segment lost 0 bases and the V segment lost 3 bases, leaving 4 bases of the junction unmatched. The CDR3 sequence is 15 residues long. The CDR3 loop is CASSWRTGLNTEAFF. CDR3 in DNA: TGTGCCAGCAGCTGGAGGACAGGGTTGAACACTGAAGCTTTCTTT.

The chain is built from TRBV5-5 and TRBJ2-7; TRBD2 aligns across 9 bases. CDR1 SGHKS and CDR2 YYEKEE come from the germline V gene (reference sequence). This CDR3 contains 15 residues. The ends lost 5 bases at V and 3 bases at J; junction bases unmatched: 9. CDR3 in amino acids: CASRNLGLAGYEQYF. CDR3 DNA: TGTGCCAGCAGGAACCTGGGACTAGCCGGCTACGAGCAGTACTTC.

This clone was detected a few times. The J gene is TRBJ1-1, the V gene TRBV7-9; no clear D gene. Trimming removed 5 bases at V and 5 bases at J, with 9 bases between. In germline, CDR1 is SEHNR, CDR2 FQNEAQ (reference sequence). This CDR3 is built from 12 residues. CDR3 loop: CASSREWTEAFF. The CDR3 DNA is TGTGCCAGCAGCAGGGAGTGGACTGAAGCTTTCTTT. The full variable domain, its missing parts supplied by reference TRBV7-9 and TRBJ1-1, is DTGVSQNPRHKITKRGQNVTFRCDPISEHNRLYWYRQTLGQGPEFLTYFQNEAQLEKSRLLSDRFSAERPKGSFSTLEIQRTEQGDSAMYLCASSREWTEAFFGQGTRLTVV.

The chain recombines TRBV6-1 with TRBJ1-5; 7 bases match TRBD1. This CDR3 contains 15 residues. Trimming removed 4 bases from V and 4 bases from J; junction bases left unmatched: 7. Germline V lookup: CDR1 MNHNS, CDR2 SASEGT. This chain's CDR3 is CASSAQTGPNQPQHF. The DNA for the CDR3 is TGTGCCAGCAGTGCGCAGACAGGGCCTAATCAGCCCCAGCATTTT.

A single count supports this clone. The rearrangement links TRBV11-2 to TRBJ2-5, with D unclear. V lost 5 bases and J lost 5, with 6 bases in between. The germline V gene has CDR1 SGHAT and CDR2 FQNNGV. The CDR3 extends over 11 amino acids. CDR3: CASSGRETQYF. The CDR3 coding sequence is TGTGCCAGCAGCGGCCGGGAGACCCAGTACTTC.

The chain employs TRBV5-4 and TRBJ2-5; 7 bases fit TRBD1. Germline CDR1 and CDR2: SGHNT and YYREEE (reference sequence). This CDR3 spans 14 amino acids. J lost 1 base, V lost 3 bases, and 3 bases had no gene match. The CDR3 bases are TGTGCCAGCAGCTCGGGACAGTTCCAAGAGACCCAGTACTTC. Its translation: CASSSGQFQETQYF.

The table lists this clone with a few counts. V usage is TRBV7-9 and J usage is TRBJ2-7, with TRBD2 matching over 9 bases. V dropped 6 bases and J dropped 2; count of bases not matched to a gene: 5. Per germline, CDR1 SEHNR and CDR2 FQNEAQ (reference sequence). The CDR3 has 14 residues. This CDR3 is CASRPPSGAYEQYF. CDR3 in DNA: TGTGCCAGCAGACCTCCTAGCGGGGCCTACGAGCAGTACTTC. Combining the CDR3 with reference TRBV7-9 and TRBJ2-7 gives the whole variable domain DTGVSQNPRHKITKRGQNVTFRCDPISEHNRLYWYRQTLGQGPEFLTYFQNEAQLEKSRLLSDRFSAERPKGSFSTLEIQRTEQGDSAMYLCASRPPSGAYEQYFGPGTRLTVT.